The rows below give T cell receptor beta chains drawn from one sample of a study of OX40 agonist ivuxolimab in advanced cancers. Sequencing used immunoSEQ multiplex PCR; TCRdb keeps in-frame clones, though not all of them. Of some 66,000 clones in the sample, around 83% were seen once. Sequenced here: CD4+ or CD8+ T cells sorted from blood, sampled in a trial of the OX40 agonist ivuxolimab. All receptors come from an adult with an advanced solid tumor such as melanoma, head and neck, liver or kidney cancer. Each CDR3 is given without its conserved first and last residue. The order of the fields is D gene, J gene, V gene, CDR3 length, CDR3 protein. A D gene is named only where the DNA matches it firmly.

-	TRBJ1-6	TRBV4-2	13	ASSGQGLDNSPLH
-	TRBJ1-1	TRBV2	12	ASSRGGVGTEAF
-	TRBJ2-2	TRBV7-2	13	ASSPRRGNTGELF
-	TRBJ1-6	TRBV27	14	ASSLTGISYNSPLH
-	TRBJ1-4	TRBV7-9	12	ASSSGGRMKKLF
TRBD1	TRBJ2-4	TRBV7-2	12	ASSLGQGANIQY
-	TRBJ1-1	TRBV18	13	ASSPGRPRSSEAF
-	TRBJ2-7	TRBV2	11	ASTTPRAYEQY
-	TRBJ2-7	TRBV2	13	ASSTTDQRYYEQY
-	TRBJ1-3	TRBV7-2	11	ASSLAPGNTIY
-	TRBJ2-7	TRBV27	9	ASTNSYEQY
TRBD1	TRBJ2-3	TRBV7-2	13	ASSRGTGFTDTQY
TRBD2	TRBJ2-1	TRBV15	19	ATSSRGRGLAGGSSYNEQF
-	TRBJ2-7	TRBV6-4	11	ASCQESSYEQY
-	TRBJ1-2	TRBV28	13	ASIPRGGPNYGYT
-	TRBJ2-7	TRBV18	11	ASSPLETTEQY
TRBD1	TRBJ1-2	TRBV5-5	13	ASSLAGDSHYGYT
TRBD2	TRBJ2-3	TRBV7-9	13	ASSRSGMGADTQY
-	TRBJ1-2	TRBV6-5	11	ASSYWAGDGYT
-	TRBJ2-1	TRBV5-4	11	ASSLMLADEQF